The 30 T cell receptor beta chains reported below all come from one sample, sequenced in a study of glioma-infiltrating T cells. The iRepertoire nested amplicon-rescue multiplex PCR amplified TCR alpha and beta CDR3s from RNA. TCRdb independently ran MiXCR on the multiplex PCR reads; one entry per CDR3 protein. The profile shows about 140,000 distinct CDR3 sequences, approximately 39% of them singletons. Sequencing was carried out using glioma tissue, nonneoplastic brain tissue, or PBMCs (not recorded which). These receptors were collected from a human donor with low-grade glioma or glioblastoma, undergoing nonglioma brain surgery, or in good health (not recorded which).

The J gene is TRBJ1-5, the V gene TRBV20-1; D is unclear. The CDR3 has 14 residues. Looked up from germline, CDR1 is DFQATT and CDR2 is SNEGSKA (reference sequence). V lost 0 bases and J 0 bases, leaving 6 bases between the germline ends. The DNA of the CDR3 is TGCAGTGCTAGAGATCCAAGTAGCAATCAGCCCCAGCATTTT. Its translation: CSARDPSSNQPQHF.

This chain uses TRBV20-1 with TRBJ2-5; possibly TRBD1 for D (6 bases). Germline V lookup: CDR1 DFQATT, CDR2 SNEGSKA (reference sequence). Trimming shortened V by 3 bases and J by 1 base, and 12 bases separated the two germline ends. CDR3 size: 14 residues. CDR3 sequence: CSARWGPGQETQYF. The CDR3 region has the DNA TGCAGTGCTAGGTGGGGGCCCGGCCAAGAGACCCAGTACTTC.

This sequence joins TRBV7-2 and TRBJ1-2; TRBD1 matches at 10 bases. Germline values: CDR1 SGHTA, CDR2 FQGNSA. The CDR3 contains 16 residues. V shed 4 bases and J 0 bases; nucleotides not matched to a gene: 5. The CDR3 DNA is TGTGCCAGCAGCTCGGACAGGGGGTCAGCTAACTATGGCTACACCTTC. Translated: CASSSDRGSANYGYTF.

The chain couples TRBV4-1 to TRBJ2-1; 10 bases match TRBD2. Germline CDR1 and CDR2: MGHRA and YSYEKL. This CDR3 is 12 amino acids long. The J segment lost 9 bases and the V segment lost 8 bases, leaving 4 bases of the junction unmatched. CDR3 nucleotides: TGCGCCAGCGCTCTAGCGGGAGCTGAGCAGTTCTTC. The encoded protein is CASALAGAEQFF.

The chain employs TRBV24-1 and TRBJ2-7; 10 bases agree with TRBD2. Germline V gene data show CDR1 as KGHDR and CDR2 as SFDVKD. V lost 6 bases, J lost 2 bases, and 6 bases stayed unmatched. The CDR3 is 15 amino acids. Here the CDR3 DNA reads TGTGCCACCAGTTCCCGACTAGCGGGTACCTACGAGCAGTACTTC. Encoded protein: CATSSRLAGTYEQYF.

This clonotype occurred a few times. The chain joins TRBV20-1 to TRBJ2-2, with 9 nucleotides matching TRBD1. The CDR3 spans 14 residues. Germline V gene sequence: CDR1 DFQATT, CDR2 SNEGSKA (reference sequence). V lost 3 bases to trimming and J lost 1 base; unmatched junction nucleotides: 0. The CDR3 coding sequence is TGCAGTGCTAGGGGACAGGGGAACACCGGGGAGCTGTTTTTT. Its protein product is CSARGQGNTGELFF.

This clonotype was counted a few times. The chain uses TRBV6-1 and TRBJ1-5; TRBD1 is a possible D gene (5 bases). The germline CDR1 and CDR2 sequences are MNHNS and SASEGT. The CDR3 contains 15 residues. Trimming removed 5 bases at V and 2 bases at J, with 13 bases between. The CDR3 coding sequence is TGTGCCAGCAGTCCAGAGGGGTTCGGCAATCAGCCCCAGCATTTT. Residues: CASSPEGFGNQPQHF.

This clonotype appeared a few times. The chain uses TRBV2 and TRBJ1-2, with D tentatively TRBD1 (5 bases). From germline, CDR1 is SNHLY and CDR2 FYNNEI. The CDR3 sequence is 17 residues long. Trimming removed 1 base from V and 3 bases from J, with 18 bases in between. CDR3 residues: CASSEELAGRVDYGYTF. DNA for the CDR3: TGTGCCAGCAGTGAAGAGCTCGCAGGGCGGGTAGACTATGGCTACACCTTC.

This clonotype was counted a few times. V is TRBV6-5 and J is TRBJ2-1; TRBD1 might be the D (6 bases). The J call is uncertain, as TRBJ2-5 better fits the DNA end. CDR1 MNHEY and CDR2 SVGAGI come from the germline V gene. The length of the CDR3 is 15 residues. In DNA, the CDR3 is TGTGCCAGCAGTTACTTGACAGGACGGAGAGAGACCCAGTACTTC. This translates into CASSYLTGRRETQYF.

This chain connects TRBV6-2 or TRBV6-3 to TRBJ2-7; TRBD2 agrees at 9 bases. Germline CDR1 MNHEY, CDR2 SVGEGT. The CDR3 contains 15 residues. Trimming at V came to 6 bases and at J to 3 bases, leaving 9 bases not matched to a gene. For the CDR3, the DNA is TGTGCCAGCAGACTCGGGACTAGCAACATCTACGAGCAGTACTTC. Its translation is CASRLGTSNIYEQYF.

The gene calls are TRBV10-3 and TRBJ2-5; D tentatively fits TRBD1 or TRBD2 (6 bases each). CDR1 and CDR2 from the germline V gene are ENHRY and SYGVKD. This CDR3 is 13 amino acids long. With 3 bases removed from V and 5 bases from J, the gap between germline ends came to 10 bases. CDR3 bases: TGTGCCATCAGTGAACAGGGAGGTGAGACCCAGTACTTC. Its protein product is CAISEQGGETQYF.

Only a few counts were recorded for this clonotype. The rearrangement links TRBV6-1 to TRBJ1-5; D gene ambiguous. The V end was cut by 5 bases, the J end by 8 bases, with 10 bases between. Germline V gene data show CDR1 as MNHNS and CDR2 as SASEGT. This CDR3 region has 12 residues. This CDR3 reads CASSRSGEPQHF. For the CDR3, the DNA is TGTGCCAGCAGTCGTTCGGGAGAGCCCCAGCATTTT.

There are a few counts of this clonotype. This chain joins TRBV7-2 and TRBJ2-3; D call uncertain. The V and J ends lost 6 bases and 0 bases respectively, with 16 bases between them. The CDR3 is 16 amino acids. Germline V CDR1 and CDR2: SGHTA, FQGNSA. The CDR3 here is CASSRVGTTSTDTQYF. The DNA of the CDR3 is TGTGCCAGCAGTAGAGTTGGAACAACTAGCACAGATACGCAGTATTTT.

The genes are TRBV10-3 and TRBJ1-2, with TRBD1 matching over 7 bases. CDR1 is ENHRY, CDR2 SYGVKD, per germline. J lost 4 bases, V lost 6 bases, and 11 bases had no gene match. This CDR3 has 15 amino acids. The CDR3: CAISAGTESLYGYTF. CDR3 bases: TGTGCCATCAGCGCTGGGACAGAATCCCTCTATGGCTACACCTTC.

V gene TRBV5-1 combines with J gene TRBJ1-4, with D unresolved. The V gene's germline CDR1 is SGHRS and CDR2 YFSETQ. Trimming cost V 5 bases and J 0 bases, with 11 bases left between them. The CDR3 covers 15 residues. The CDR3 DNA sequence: TGCGCCAGCAGACGGACGGCTGCAACTAATGAAAAACTGTTTTTT. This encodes CASRRTAATNEKLFF.

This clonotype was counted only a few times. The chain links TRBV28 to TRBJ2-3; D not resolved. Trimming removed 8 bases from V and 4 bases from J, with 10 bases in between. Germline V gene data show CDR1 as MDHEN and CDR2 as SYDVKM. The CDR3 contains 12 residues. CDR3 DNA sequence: TGTGCCAGCCATGAGTTTCCAGATACGCAGTATTTT. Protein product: CASHEFPDTQYF.

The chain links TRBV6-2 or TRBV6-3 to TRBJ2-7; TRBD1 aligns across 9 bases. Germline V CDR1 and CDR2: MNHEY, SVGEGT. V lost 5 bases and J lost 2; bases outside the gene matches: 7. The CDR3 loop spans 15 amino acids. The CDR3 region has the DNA TGTGCCAGCAGTCTCCGGGACAGGGATGCCTACGAGCAGTACTTC. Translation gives CASSLRDRDAYEQYF.

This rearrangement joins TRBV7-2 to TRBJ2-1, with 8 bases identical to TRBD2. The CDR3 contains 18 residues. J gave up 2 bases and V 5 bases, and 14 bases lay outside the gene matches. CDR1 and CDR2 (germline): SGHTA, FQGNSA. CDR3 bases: TGTGCCAGCAGCCCCCGGGGGAGCGGGAGACTGCCCTACAATGAGCAGTTCTTC. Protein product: CASSPRGSGRLPYNEQFF.

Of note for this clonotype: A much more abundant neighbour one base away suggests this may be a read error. CDR3: CASSDNEQFF. CDR3 DNA: TGTGCCAGCAGTGATAATGAGCAGTTCTTC. This sequence joins TRBV6-1 and TRBJ2-1, with unresolved D. The CDR3 length is 10 residues. Germline CDR1 is MNHNS and CDR2 is SASEGT. V was cut by 3 bases and J by 7 bases, with 1 base left in between.

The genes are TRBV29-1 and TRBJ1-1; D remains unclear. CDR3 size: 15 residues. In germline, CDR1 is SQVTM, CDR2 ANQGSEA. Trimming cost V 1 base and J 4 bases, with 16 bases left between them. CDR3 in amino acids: CSVEAPGSDFTEAFF. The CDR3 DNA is TGCAGCGTTGAAGCCCCGGGGAGTGATTTCACTGAAGCTTTCTTT. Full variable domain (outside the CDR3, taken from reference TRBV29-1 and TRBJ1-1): SAVISQKPSRDICQRGTSLTIQCQVDSQVTMMFWYRQQPGQSLTLIATANQGSEATYESGFVIDKFPISRPNLTFSTLTVSNMSPEDSSIYLCSVEAPGSDFTEAFFGQGTRLTVV.

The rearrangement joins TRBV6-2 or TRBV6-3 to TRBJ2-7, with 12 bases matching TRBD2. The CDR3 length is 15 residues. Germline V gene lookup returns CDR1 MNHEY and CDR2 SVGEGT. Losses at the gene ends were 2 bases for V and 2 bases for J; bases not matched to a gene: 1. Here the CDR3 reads CASSYGTSGPYEQYF. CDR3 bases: TGTGCCAGCAGTTACGGGACTAGCGGGCCCTACGAGCAGTACTTC.

CDR3 nucleotides: TGTGCCAGCAGGGCAACTGAAGCTTTCTTT. It translates to CASRATEAFF. The rearrangement links TRBV2 to TRBJ1-1; unclear D gene. The CDR3 is 10 amino acids. Germline lookup yields CDR1 SNHLY and CDR2 FYNNEI. The V gene lost 6 bases and the J gene lost 5 bases, with 4 bases spanning the gap.

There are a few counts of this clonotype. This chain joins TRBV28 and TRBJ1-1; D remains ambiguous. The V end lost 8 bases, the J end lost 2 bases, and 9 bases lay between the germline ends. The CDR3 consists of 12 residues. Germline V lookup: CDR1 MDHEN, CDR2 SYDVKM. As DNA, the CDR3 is TGTGCCAGCCTCCGGGTTAACACTGAAGCTTTCTTT. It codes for CASLRVNTEAFF.

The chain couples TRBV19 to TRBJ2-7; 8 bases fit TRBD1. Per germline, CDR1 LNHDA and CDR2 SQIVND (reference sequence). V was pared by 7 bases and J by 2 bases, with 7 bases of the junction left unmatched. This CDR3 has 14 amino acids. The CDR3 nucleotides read TGTGCCAGTACCCCGACAGGGGTCACCTACGAGCAGTACTTC. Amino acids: CASTPTGVTYEQYF.

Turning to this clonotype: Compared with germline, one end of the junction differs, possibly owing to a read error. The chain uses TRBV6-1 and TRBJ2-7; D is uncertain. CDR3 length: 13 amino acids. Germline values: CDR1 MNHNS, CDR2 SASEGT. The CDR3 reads CASSPDAGYGQYF. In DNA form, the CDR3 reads TGTGCCAGCAGTCCCGACGCAGGCTACGGGCAGTACTTC.

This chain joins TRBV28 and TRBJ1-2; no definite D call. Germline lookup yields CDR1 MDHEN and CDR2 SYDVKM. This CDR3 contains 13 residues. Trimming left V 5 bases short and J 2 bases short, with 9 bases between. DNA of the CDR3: TGTGCCAGCAGTGTCGACGCGAACTATGGCTACACCTTC. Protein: CASSVDANYGYTF.

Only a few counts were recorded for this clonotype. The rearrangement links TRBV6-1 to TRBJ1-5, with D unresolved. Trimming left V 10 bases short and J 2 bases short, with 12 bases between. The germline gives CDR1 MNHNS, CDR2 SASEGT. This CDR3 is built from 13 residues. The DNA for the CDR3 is TGTGCCACCGTCGCGCAAGGCAATCAGCCCCAGCATTTT. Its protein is CATVAQGNQPQHF.

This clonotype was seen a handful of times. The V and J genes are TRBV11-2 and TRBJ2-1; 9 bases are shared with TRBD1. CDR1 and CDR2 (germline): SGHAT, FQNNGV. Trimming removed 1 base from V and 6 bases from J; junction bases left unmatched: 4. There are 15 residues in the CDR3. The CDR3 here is CASSLAPGQGNEQFF. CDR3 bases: TGTGCCAGCAGCTTAGCTCCGGGACAGGGCAATGAGCAGTTCTTC.

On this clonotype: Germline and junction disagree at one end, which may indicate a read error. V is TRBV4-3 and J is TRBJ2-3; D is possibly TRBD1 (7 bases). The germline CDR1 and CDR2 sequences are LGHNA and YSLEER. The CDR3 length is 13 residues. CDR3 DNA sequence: TGCGCCAGCAGCCAGCAGGGGGGAGATACGCAGTACTTT. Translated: CASSQQGGDTQYF.

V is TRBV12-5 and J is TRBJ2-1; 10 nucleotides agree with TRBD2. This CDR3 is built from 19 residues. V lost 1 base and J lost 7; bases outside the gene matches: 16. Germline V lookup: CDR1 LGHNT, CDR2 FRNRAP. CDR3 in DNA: TGTGCTAGTGGTTTGGACTTATCACTCGAGCGGGGGGGAGGTAATGAGCAGTTCTTC. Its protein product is CASGLDLSLERGGGNEQFF.